This TCR beta chain stems from a study of response to subunit inactivated influenza vaccine. Study-wide results and caveats: Each seasonal flu vaccination may recruit only limited new T cells, authors suggested.

After removal of 6 bases from V and 0 bases from J, the junction contained 3 bases not matched to a gene. CDR1 ENHRY and CDR2 SYGVKD come from the germline V gene. This CDR3 is built from 15 residues. This clonotype was seen more than once but under ten times. The antigen is unknown. TCRdb fed the RT-PCR reads into MiXCR, producing one record per CDR3 protein. The data show under 850,000 distinct CDR3 sequences, around a sixth seen once. This sequence originates from a man aged 45-65 years who received an inactivated influenza vaccine. Sample: PBMCs from blood, taken 5 to 6 days after vaccination. This chain connects TRBV10-3 to TRBJ2-7, with 12 positions matching TRBD2. The CDR3 loop is CAIRGLAGSSYEQYF. DNA for the CDR3: TGTGCCATCAGGGGACTAGCGGGCAGCTCCTACGAGCAGTACTTC.